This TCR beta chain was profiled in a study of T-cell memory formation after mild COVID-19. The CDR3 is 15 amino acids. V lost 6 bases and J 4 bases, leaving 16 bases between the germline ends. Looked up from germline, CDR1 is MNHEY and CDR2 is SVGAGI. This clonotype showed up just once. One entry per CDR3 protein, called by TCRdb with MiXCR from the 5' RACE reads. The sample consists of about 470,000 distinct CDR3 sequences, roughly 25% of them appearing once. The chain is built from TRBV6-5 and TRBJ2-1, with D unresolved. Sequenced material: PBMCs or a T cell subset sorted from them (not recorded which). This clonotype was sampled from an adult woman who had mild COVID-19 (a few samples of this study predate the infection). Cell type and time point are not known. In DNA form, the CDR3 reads TGTGCCAGCAGCCAGCACTACCTAACATACAATGAGCAGTTCTTC. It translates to CASSQHYLTYNEQFF.